Listed here are 17 T cell receptor beta chains from one sample, sequenced in a study of vaccination and CD4 T cells after COVID-19. The antigens for these receptors are not known. Treatment reported: approximately 9-day PBMC culture with coronavirus spike peptide pools or control peptides (ViraFEST assay). Cultured CD4+ T cell DNA underwent sequencing with the Oncomine TCR Beta short-read assay. MiXCR, applied by TCRdb to the PCR reads, yields one record per CDR3 protein. The data show fewer than 15,000 distinct CDR3 sequences, about 59% seen once. Sequencing used CD4+ T cells from blood, cultured in vitro. The receptors shown here come from a human donor who had recovered from COVID-19.

The V call is TRBV2, the J call TRBJ1-1; 7 bases agree with TRBD1. In germline, CDR1 is SNHLY, CDR2 FYNNEI. This CDR3 comprises 10 residues. CDR3 in amino acids: CGGGGTEAFF. The CDR3 DNA reads as TGTGGAGGGGGCGGCACTGAAGCTTTCTTT.

The rearrangement joins TRBV20-1 to TRBJ1-1; D is unclear. V lost 5 bases and J lost 2, with 12 bases in between. The CDR3 extends over 13 amino acids. Germline V gives CDR1 DFQATT, CDR2 SNEGSKA (reference sequence). For the CDR3, the DNA is TGCAGTGCTCCGCTCCACCTAAACACTGAAGCTTTCTTT. Protein sequence: CSAPLHLNTEAFF.

The chain combines TRBV20-1 with TRBJ1-6; D gene unclear. The germline V gene encodes CDR1 DFQATT and CDR2 SNEGSKA (reference sequence). The V end was cut by 3 bases, the J end by 2 bases, with 20 bases between. CDR3 length: 18 amino acids. CDR3 region: CSARRKSGSKPYNSPLHF. The DNA for the CDR3 is TGCAGTGCTAGGAGAAAGTCTGGGAGTAAACCCTATAATTCACCCCTCCACTTT.

The chain uses TRBV9 and TRBJ1-5; tentatively, D is TRBD1 (5 bases). V was trimmed by 0 bases and J by 3 bases, leaving 10 bases between them. The CDR3 is 15 amino acids. Germline CDR1 is SGDLS and CDR2 is YYNGEE. The CDR3 sequence: CASSVGGRDNQPQHF. As DNA, the CDR3 is TGTGCCAGCAGCGTAGGGGGCAGGGACAATCAGCCCCAGCATTTT.

The rearrangement joins TRBV2 to TRBJ1-5; D is perhaps TRBD1 (6 bases). Trimming took off 1 base at V and 9 bases at J, with 13 bases between the two ends. Per germline, CDR1 SNHLY and CDR2 FYNNEI. The CDR3 sequence is 14 residues long. The CDR3 DNA reads TGTGCCAGCAGTGAAGATCTACAGGGTTCGCCCCAGCATTTT. It is translated as CASSEDLQGSPQHF.

This chain connects TRBV11-1 to TRBJ1-1, with D unresolved. The CDR3 is made up of 19 amino acids. The V gene lost 4 bases and the J gene lost 0 bases, with 24 bases spanning the gap. The germline CDR1 and CDR2 sequences are SGHAT and FQDESV (reference sequence). The CDR3 here is CASSSPRERAGLMNTEAFF. DNA of the CDR3: TGTGCCAGCAGCTCCCCCCGGGAGAGGGCAGGACTAATGAACACTGAAGCTTTCTTT.

This clonotype has only a few counts. An end of the junction differs from the germline gene, which may be a read error. This sequence joins TRBV6-5 and TRBJ2-3, with D possibly matching TRBD2 (6 bases). The CDR3 sequence is 15 residues long. Germline CDR1 is MNHEY and CDR2 is SVGAGI. This chain's CDR3 is CASSYPGRGTDTQYF. CDR3 coding DNA: TGTGCCAGCAGTTACCCTGGGCGGGGCACTGATACGCAGTATTTT.

This CDR3 reads CASSPFPTYEQYF. CDR3 in DNA: TGTGCCAGCAGCCCCTTCCCTACCTACGAGCAGTACTTC. This sequence joins TRBV7-3 and TRBJ2-7; D is undetermined. Trimming removed 5 bases at V and 2 bases at J, with 10 bases between. The length of the CDR3 is 13 residues. Germline values: CDR1 SGHTA, CDR2 FQGTGA.

V usage is TRBV24-1 and J usage is TRBJ2-5; the D call may be TRBD1 or TRBD2 (5 bases each). Per the germline V gene, CDR1 is KGHDR and CDR2 is SFDVKD. Between the trimmed V and J ends, which lost 3 bases and 10 bases, there was a span of 14 bases. The CDR3 spans 13 residues. The CDR3 nucleotides are TGTGCCACCAGTGATCCCGGGACGCTCTTCCAGTACTTC. Protein sequence: CATSDPGTLFQYF.

V usage is TRBV24-1 and J usage is TRBJ2-1; TRBD1 agrees at 9 bases. The V and J ends lost 5 bases and 8 bases, in that order; junction bases with no gene match: 12. From germline, CDR1 is KGHDR and CDR2 SFDVKD. The CDR3 is 16 residues long. The CDR3 protein is CATSGTGTGLWDEQFF. In DNA, the CDR3 is TGTGCCACCAGTGGGACCGGGACAGGGCTGTGGGATGAGCAGTTCTTC.

V is TRBV6-5 and J is TRBJ1-1, with a weak D call TRBD1 (6 bases). CDR1 is MNHEY and CDR2 is SVGAGI in the germline V gene. V shed 4 bases and J shed 6 bases, with 18 bases lying between them. This CDR3 is built from 15 residues. The CDR3 DNA reads as TGTGCCAGCAGTTCCCTCGCAAAGGGGGGGGCTGAAGCTTTCTTT. Encoded protein: CASSSLAKGGAEAFF.

A single count supports this clonotype. The chain is built from TRBV19 and TRBJ2-3; 7 bases agree with TRBD2. The CDR3 extends over 15 amino acids. Germline V gene sequence: CDR1 LNHDA, CDR2 SQIVND (reference sequence). Trimming took 6 bases from V and 6 from J; bases not matched to a gene: 12. This CDR3 reads CASRPGSGLYDTQYF. The DNA of the CDR3 is TGTGCCAGTAGGCCGGGTAGCGGGCTGTACGATACGCAGTATTTT.

The sample holds a few counts of this clonotype. The chain employs TRBV5-4 and TRBJ1-2; 8 bases match TRBD1. Germline CDR1 and CDR2: SGHNT and YYREEE (reference sequence). The trim removed 2 bases at V and 6 bases at J, leaving 3 bases unmatched. This CDR3 has 13 amino acids. The DNA for the CDR3 is TGTGCCAGCAGCTTCGACAGGGGTGATGGCTACACCTTC. The encoded protein is CASSFDRGDGYTF.

This chain connects TRBV5-4 to TRBJ1-1, with 9 bases aligning to TRBD1. The length of the CDR3 is 15 residues. Germline values: CDR1 SGHNT, CDR2 YYREEE (reference sequence). The J segment lost 5 bases and the V segment lost 2 bases, leaving 7 bases of the junction unmatched. The CDR3 is CASSFPTGGVTEAFF. As DNA, the CDR3 is TGTGCCAGCAGCTTTCCGACAGGGGGGGTAACTGAAGCTTTCTTT.

This chain connects TRBV12-3 or TRBV12-4 to TRBJ1-2; 8 positions match TRBD1. The CDR3 is made up of 15 amino acids. Germline trimming cut 5 bases from V and 3 bases from J; bases unmatched to any gene: 8. The CDR3 here is CASSHRTGSHYGYTF. In DNA, the CDR3 is TGTGCCAGCAGTCACCGGACAGGGAGCCACTATGGCTACACCTTC.

V gene TRBV6-5 combines with J gene TRBJ1-3; TRBD1 is a possible D gene (5 bases). Per germline, CDR1 MNHEY and CDR2 SVGAGI. The CDR3 consists of 14 residues. Trimming shortened V by 4 bases and J by 4 bases, and 11 bases separated the two germline ends. CDR3 sequence reads: CASSSSGNGNTIYF. The CDR3 nucleotides are TGTGCCAGCAGTTCCTCAGGGAACGGAAACACCATATATTTT.

A few counts support this clonotype. V and J are TRBV5-1 and TRBJ2-1; TRBD2 matches at 10 bases. The CDR3 contains 16 residues. With 0 bases clipped from V and 5 bases from J, the junction kept 5 bases outside the gene matches. Germline V gene data show CDR1 as SGHRS and CDR2 as YFSETQ. The CDR3 is CASSLAAGGMDNEQFF. As DNA, the CDR3 is TGCGCCAGCAGCTTGGCAGCGGGAGGGATGGACAATGAGCAGTTCTTC.